Sequencing of this TCR beta chain was carried out in a study of blood T cells in healthy people across ages. CDR3 length: 13 amino acids. Germline-derived CDR1 and CDR2 are GTSNPN and SVGIG (reference sequence). About this clonotype itself: Compared with germline, one end of the junction differs, possibly owing to a read error.

It was with a sample-barcoded 5' primer and a J-beta primer mix that a second PCR of roughly 7 to 12 cycles was run. TCRdb reprocessed the 5' RACE reads via MiXCR and lists one record per CDR3 protein. The top ten hold roughly a quarter of the sample, which has 800,000 or so distinct CDR3 sequences, around two thirds seen once. The chain employs TRBV30 and TRBJ2-6; 7 bases match TRBD1. The sequenced sample was blood. The origin of this receptor is a man aged 30-40 years in good health. CDR3 in DNA: TGTGCCTGGAGTGTATCAGGGGGCAACGTCCTGACTTTC. It codes for CAWSVSGGNVLTF.